The T cell receptor (beta chain) described here comes from a study of a mutant IDH1 vaccine in newly diagnosed glioma. Turning to the study itself: Therapy received beforehand was radiotherapy, temozolomide, or both, with most patients given both.

Worth noting for this clone: Its specificity is unknown.

Time point described: week 23, last vaccination. Doses of 300 ug of mutant IDH1 20-mer peptide were given with topical imiquimod. Profiled with immunoSEQ multiplex PCR; TCRdb holds only in-frame clones, not every one. The sample gives roughly 74,000 clones, approximately 85% of which show up once; roughly 2% is in the top ten. Germline CDR1 SGDLS, CDR2 YYNGEE. Trimming pared 5 bases from V and 3 bases from J, leaving 15 bases between. This CDR3 is 14 amino acids long. The gene calls are TRBV9 and TRBJ2-7; D is perhaps TRBD1 or TRBD2 (6 bases each). The material sequenced was PBMCs, taken from a glioma patient whose treatment included an IDH1 peptide vaccine. The origin of this receptor is a young man with glioma. Some clones in this sample may be carry-over from other donors' samples. In DNA, the CDR3 is TGTGCCAGCAGTCTGGGGGGCCTAAACTACGAGCAGTACTTC. Protein: CASSLGGLNYEQYF.